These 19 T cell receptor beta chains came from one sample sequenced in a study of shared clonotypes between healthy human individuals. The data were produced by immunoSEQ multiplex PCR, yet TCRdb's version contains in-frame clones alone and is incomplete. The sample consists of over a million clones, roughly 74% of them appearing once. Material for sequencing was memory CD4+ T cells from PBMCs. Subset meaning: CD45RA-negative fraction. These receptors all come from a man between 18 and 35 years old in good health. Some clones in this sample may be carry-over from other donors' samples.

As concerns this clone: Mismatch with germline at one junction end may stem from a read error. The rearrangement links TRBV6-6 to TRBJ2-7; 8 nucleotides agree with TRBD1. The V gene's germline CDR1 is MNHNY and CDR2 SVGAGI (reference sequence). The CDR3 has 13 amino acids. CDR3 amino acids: CASSYQDRTGQDF. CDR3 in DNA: TGTGCCAGCAGTTACCAGGATCGGACAGGGCAGGACTTC.

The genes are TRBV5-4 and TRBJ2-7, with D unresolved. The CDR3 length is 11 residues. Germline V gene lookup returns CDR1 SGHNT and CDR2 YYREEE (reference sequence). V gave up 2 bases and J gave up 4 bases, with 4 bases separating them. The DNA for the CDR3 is TGTGCCAGCAGCTTTCATTACGAGCAGTACTTC. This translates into CASSFHYEQYF.

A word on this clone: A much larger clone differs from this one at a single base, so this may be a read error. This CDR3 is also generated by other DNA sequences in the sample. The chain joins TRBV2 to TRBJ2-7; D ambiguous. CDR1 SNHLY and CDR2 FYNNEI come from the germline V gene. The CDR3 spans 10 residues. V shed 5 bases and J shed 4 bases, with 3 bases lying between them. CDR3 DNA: TGTGCCAGCAGTCAGTACGAGCAGTACTTC. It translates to CASSQYEQYF.

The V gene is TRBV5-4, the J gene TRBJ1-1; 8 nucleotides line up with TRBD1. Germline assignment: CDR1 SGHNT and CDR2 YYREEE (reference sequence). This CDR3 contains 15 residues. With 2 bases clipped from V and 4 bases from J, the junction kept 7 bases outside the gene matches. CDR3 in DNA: TGTGCCAGCAGCTTACAACACAGGGGGTCCACTGAAGCTTTCTTT. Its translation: CASSLQHRGSTEAFF.

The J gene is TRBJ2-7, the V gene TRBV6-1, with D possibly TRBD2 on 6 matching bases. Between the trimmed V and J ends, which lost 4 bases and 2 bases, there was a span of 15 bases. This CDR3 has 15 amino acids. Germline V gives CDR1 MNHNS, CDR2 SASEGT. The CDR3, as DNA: TGTGCCAGCAGTGCCCCAGCGGGCACTCCCTACGAGCAGTACTTC. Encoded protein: CASSAPAGTPYEQYF.

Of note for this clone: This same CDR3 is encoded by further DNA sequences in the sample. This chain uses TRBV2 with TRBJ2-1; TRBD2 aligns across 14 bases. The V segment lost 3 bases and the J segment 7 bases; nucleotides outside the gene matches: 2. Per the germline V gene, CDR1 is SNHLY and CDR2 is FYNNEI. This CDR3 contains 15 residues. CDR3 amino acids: CASSEGLAGVNEQFF. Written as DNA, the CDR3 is TGTGCCAGCAGTGAGGGACTAGCGGGAGTAAATGAGCAGTTCTTC.

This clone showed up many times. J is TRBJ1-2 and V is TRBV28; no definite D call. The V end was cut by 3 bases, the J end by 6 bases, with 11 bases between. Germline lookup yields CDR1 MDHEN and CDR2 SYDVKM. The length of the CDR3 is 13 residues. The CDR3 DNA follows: TGTGCCAGCAGTTTCGGAGGAGTGGATGGCTACACCTTC. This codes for CASSFGGVDGYTF.

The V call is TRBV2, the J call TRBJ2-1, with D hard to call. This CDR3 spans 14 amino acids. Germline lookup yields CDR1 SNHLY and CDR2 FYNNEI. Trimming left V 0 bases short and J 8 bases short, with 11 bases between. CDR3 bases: TGTGCCAGCAGTGAAGCGCCGGATAGGTATGAGCAGTTCTTC. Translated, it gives CASSEAPDRYEQFF.

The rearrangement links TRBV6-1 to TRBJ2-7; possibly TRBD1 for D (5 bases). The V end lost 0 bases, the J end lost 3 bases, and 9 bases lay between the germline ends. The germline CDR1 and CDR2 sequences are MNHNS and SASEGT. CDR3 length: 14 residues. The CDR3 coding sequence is TGTGCCAGCAGTGAAGCAGGCGGACACTACGAGCAGTACTTC. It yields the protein CASSEAGGHYEQYF.

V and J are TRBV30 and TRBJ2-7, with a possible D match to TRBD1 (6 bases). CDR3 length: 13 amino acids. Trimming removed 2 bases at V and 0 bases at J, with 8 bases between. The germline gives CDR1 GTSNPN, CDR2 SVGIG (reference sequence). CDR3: CAWSRGISYEQYF. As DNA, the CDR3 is TGTGCCTGGAGTAGGGGGATCTCCTACGAGCAGTACTTC.

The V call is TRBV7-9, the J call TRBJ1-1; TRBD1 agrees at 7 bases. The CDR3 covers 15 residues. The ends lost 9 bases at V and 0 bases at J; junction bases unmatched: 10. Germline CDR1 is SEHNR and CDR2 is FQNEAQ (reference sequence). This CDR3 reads CASIQGNTLNTEAFF. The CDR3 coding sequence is TGTGCCAGTATACAGGGGAATACCCTGAACACTGAAGCTTTCTTT.

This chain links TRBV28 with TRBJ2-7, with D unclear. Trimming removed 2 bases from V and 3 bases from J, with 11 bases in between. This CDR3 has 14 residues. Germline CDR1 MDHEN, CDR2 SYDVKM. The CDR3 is CASSLIWQYYEQYF. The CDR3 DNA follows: TGTGCCAGCAGTTTAATTTGGCAGTACTACGAGCAGTACTTC.

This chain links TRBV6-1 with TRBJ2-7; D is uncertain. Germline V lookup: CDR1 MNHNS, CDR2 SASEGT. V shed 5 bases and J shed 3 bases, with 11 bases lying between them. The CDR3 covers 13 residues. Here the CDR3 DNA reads TGTGCCAGCAGTATAGGACGGTACTACGAGCAGTACTTC. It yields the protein CASSIGRYYEQYF.

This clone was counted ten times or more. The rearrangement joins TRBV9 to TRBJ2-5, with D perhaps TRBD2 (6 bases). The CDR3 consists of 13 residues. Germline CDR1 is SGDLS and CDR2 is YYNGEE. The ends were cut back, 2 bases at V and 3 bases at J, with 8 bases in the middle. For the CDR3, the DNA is TGTGCCAGCAGCGTGACTAGTAAAGAGACCCAGTACTTC. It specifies CASSVTSKETQYF.

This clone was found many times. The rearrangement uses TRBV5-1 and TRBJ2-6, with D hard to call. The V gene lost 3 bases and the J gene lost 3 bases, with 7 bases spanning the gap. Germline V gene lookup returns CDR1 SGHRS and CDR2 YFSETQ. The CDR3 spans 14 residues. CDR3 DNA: TGCGCCAGCAGCTCTGCCTTTGGGGCCAACGTCCTGACTTTC. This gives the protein CASSSAFGANVLTF.

The DNA for the CDR3 is TGTGCCAGCAGCCCCCGGGACAGGGTTAGCTCTGGGGCCAACGTCCTGACTTTC. Translating gives CASSPRDRVSSGANVLTF. The V call is TRBV11-2, the J call TRBJ2-6; the match to TRBD1 covers 9 bases. This CDR3 comprises 18 residues. Germline CDR1 reads SGHAT; CDR2 reads FQNNGV. The trim removed 5 bases at V and 0 bases at J, leaving 8 bases unmatched.

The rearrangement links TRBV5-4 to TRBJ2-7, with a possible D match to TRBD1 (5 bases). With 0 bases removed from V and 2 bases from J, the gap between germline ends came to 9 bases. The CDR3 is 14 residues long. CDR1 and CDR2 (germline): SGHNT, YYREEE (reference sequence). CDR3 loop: CASSLDRQTYEQYF. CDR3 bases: TGTGCCAGCAGCTTGGACCGACAGACCTACGAGCAGTACTTC.

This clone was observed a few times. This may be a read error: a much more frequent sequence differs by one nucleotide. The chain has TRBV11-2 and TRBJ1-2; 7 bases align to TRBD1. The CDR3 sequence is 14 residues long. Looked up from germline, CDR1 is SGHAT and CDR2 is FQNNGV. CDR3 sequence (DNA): TGTGCCTGCAGCGATAACAGGGGTGTATATGGCTACACCTTC. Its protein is CACSDNRGVYGYTF.

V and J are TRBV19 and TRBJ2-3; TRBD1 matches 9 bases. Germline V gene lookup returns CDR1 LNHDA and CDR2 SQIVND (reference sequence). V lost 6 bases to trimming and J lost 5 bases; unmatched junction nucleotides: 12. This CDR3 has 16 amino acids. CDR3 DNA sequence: TGTGCCAGTAGAGCCTGGGGGACAGGGAACGTAGATACGCAGTATTTT. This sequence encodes CASRAWGTGNVDTQYF.